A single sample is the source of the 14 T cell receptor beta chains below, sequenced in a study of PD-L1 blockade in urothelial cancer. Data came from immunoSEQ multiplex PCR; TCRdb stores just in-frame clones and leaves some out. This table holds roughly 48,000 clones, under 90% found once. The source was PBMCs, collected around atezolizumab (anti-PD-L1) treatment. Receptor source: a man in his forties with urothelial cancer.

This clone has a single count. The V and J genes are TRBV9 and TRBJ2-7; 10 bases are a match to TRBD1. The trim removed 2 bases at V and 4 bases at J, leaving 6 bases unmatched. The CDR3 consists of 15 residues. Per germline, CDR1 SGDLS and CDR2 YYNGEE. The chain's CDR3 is CASSVSGTGDYEQYF. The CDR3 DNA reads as TGTGCCAGCAGCGTCTCCGGGACAGGGGATTACGAGCAGTACTTC.

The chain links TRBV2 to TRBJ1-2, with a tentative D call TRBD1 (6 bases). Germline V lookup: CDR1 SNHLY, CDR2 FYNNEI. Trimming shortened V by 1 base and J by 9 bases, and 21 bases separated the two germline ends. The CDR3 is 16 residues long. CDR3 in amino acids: CASSEEEAVGHRCYTF. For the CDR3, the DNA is TGTGCCAGCAGTGAAGAGGAAGCCGTGGGACACCGATGCTACACCTTC.

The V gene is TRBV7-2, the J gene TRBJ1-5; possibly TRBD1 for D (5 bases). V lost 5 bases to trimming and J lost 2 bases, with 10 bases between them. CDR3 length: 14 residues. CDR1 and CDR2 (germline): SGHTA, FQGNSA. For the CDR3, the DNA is TGTGCCAGCAGCCGCGACAGAGGCAATCAGCCCCAGCATTTT. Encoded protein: CASSRDRGNQPQHF.

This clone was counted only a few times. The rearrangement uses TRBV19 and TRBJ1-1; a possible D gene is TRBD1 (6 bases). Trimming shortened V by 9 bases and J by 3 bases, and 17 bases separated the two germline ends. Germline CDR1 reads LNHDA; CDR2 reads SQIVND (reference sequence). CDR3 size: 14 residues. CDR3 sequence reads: CARTGGGRDTEAFF. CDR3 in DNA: TGTGCCAGGACCGGGGGGGGGCGCGACACTGAAGCTTTCTTT.

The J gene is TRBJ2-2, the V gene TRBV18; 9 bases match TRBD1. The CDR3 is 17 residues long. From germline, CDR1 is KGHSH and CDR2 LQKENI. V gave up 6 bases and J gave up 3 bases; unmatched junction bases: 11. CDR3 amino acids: CASSQQGASWDTGELFF. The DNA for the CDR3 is TGTGCCAGCTCTCAACAGGGGGCGAGTTGGGACACCGGGGAGCTGTTTTTT.

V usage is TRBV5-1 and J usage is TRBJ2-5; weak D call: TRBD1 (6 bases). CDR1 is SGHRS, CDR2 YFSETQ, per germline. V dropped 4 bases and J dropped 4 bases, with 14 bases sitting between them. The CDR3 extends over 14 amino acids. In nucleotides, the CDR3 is TGCGCCAGCAGCCGCTCGACAGGAGGAGAGACCCAGTACTTC. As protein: CASSRSTGGETQYF.

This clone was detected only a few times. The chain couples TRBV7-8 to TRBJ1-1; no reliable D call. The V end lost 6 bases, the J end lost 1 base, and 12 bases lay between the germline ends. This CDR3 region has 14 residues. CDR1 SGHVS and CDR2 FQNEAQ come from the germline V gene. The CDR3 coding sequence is TGTGCCAGCAGAGAGGGTCCTAGGAACACTGAAGCTTTCTTT. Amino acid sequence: CASREGPRNTEAFF.

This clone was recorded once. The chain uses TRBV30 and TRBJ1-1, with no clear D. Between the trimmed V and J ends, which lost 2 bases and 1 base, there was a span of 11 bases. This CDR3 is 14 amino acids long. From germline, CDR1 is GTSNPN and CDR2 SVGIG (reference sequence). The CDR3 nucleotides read TGTGCCTGGAGTTGGACGGCGGGGAACACTGAAGCTTTCTTT. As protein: CAWSWTAGNTEAFF.

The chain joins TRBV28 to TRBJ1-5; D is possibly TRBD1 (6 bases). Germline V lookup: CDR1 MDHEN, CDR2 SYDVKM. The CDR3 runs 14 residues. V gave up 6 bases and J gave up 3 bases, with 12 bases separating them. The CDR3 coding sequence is TGTGCCAGCAGCCCCGACAGGAACAATCAGCCCCAGCATTTT. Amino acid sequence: CASSPDRNNQPQHF.

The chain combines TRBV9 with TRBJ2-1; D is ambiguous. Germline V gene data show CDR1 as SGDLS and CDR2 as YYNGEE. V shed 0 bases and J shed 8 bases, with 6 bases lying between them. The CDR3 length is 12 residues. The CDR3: CASSVDQYEQFF. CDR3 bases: TGTGCCAGCAGCGTAGATCAATATGAGCAGTTCTTC.

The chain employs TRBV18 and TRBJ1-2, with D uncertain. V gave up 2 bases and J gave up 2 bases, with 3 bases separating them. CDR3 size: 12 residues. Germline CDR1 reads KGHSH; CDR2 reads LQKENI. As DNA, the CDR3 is TGTGCCAGCTCACCAACAAACTATGGCTACACCTTC. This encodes CASSPTNYGYTF.

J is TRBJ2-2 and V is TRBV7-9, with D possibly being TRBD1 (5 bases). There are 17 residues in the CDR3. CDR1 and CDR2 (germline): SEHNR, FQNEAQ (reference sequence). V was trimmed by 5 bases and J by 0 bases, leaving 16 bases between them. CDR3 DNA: TGTGCCAGCAGCCCATGGGGCAGGCGCGCGAACACCGGGGAGCTGTTTTTT. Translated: CASSPWGRRANTGELFF.

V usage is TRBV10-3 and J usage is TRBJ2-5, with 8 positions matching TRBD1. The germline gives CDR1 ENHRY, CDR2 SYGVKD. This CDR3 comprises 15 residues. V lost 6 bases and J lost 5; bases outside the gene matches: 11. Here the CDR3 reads CAIRDPGGERETQYF. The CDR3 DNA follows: TGTGCCATCAGGGACCCAGGGGGCGAGCGGGAGACCCAGTACTTC.

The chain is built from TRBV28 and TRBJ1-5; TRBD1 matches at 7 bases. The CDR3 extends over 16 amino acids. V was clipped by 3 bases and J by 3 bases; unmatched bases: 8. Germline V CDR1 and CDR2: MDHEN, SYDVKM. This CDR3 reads CASSLGRGGFNQPQHF. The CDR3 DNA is TGTGCCAGCAGTTTGGGAAGAGGGGGCTTCAATCAGCCCCAGCATTTT.